This T cell receptor (beta chain) was identified in a study of T cells in localized non-small cell lung cancer. Using immunoSEQ multiplex PCR, the repertoire was profiled, and TCRdb retains in-frame clones only, with some absent. The sample has tens of thousands of clones, roughly 90% seen once. CDR3 length equals 15 residues. The V gene lost 0 bases and the J gene lost 2 bases, with 12 bases spanning the gap. The germline V gene encodes CDR1 SGDLS and CDR2 YYNGEE. The chain recombines TRBV9 with TRBJ2-7; no clear D gene. This clonotype was sampled from a man aged 35-69 years with stage I squamous cell lung carcinoma. The material was peripheral blood, obtained before any cancer treatment. For the CDR3, the DNA is TGTGCCAGCAGCGTAGAGGCCCGGCCTACCTACGAGCAGTACTTC. This gives the protein CASSVEARPTYEQYF. The full variable domain, in which reference TRBV9 and TRBJ2-7 provide the parts outside the CDR3, is DSGVTQTPKHLITATGQRVTLRCSPRSGDLSVYWYQQSLDQGLQFLIQYYNGEERAKGNILERFSAQQFPDLHSELNLSSLELGDSALYFCASSVEARPTYEQYFGPGTRLTVT.